A single T cell receptor (beta chain) is shown here with its context. Its specificity is unknown. This sample stems from a study of metastatic and nonmetastatic thyroid tumors. Overall study context: Peripheral blood and tumor or nodule samples from malignant and benign thyroid patients were compared. Points from the study as a whole: Versus benign nodules, malignant thyroid tumors reportedly had significantly higher TCR beta diversity, in blood and tumor.

As processed by the authors: Clinicopathological groups of papillary thyroid cancer showed CDR3 differences that were used to build a distant-metastasis classifier. TCRdb recomputed clones from the PCR reads via MiXCR. TCRdb assigned the V and J calls; the authors' analysis was not used. The sample lists 91,000 or so clones; over 9.5% were seen once. There were no patients who had received any treatment before thyroid surgery. Sequencing was performed on blood. The sequence was collected from a female donor with papillary thyroid cancer or a benign thyroid nodule (not recorded which). Some clones in this sample may be carry-over from other donors' samples.

The CDR3 DNA sequence: TGTGCCAGTAGTAGTGGTCCTTTTTATCAGCCCCAGCATTTT. This translates into CASSSGPFYQPQHF. The V call is TRBV19, the J call TRBJ1-5; D is unresolved. Germline CDR1 is LNHDA and CDR2 is SQIVND (reference sequence). With 4 bases removed from V and 5 bases from J, the gap between germline ends came to 12 bases. This CDR3 has 14 amino acids.